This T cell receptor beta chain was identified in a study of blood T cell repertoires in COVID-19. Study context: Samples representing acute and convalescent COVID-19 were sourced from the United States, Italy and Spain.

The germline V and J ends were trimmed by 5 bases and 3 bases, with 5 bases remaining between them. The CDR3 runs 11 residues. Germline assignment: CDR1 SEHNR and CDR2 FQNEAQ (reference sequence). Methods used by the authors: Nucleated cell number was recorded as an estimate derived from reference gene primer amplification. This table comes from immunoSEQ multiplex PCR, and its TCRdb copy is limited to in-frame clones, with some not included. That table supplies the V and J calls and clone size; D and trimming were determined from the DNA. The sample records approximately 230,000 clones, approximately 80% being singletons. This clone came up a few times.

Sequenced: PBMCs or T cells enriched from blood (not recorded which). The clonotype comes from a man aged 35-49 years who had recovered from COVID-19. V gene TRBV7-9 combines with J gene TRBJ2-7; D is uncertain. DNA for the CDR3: TGTGCCAGCAGCATTCACTACGAGCAGTACTTC. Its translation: CASSIHYEQYF.